This entry concerns a single T cell receptor beta chain. Its target antigen remains unknown. No much larger clonotype is one base removed from it; base qualities were not supplied. The germline V gene supplies CDR1 ENHRY and CDR2 SYGVKD. V is pruned by 5 bases and J by 0 bases, leaving 5 bases of the junction without a gene match. The cysteine opens and the phenylalanine closes a CDR3 of 18 amino acids. This entry keeps only the CDR3 DNA: 54 bases, framed from base 1. The sample belongs to a study of blood T cell repertoires in COVID-19 (dated by TCRdb to the early 2020s). Concerning the study at large: The collaborator samples originated in the United States, Italy and Spain and spanned the acute and convalescent phases of COVID-19. Sample metadata almost always included a de-identified subject ID, COVID-19 status, age in years and sex. The dataset comprised deeply sampled blood TCRbeta repertoires from subjects exposed to, actively infected with, or recovered from COVID-19. The material from the prospective study consisted of cDNA or gDNA derived from T cells, B-cell-depleted T cells, or PBMCs. The repertoires were released in a freely available public database meant as a resource for research on the immune response to SARS-CoV-2. Samples were obtained from the ongoing ImmuneRACE study (first 160 participants) and from about 1,300 subjects provided by 6 global collaborators. Where HLA class I and class II types were available, the types were taken from metadata supplied by the sample provider, not from assay-based typing. Study-wide findings and limitations: Clinical and demographic metadata were provided uncurated, with the amount varying by source and participant.

The immunoSEQ Assay, a bias-controlled multiplex PCR, was used to amplify TCRbeta CDR3 regions from genomic DNA. Per the original workflow: Nucleated cell counts per sample were estimated from amplification of reference gene primers within the assay. Sequence reads were collapsed and filtered to measure the absolute abundance of every unique TCRbeta CDR3 rearrangement. For each sample, productive Simpson clonality was calculated as the square root of Simpson's diversity index over productive rearrangements. What TCRdb holds here is the immuneACCESS table cut down to in-frame rearrangements. Part of the clones is not present; checked against another copy, under half of the missing clones reflect an unresolved V gene, and the others are unexplained. The DNA gave D and trimming, while V, J and clone size come from that table. This sample lists under 200,000 clones; around 81% were detected once. Approximately 2.5% of the sample lies in the top ten.

Collaborating institutions collected whole blood in K2EDTA tubes following their own protocols. For TCRbeta analysis, collaborator samples were shipped as frozen whole blood, as isolated PBMCs, or as DNA extracted from either sample type. This chain is built from TRBV10-3 and TRBJ2-1; 15 middle bases align to TRBD2. The sequenced sample was peripheral blood. This TCR was recovered from a human donor with acute or convalescent COVID-19. The donor label of this sample is uncertain. The nucleotide sequence reads TGTGCCATCAGTCCGGGACTAGCGGGGGGACTCTCCTACAATGAGCAGTTCTTC. Translated, this gives CAISPGLAGGLSYNEQFF.